The 24 T cell receptor beta chains below come from one sample, sequenced in a study of cytomegalovirus exposure and HLA in healthy donors. Researchers ran the PCR with 60 Vbeta and 13 Jbeta primers. TCRdb's copy holds only in-frame clones and misses some; the assay was immunoSEQ multiplex PCR. The sample holds about 41,000 clones, 81% seen once. The sequenced sample consisted of PBMCs. The origin of the receptors is a man over 45 in good health and CMV-seronegative.

J is TRBJ2-2 and V is TRBV27, with D possibly matching TRBD2 (6 bases). CDR3 length: 16 amino acids. The germline CDR1 and CDR2 sequences are MNHEY and SMNVEV (reference sequence). Between the trimmed V and J ends, which lost 6 bases and 5 bases, there was a span of 19 bases. For the CDR3, the DNA is TGTGCCAGCAGACCAACCACCGGGAGTGGGACCGGGGAGCTGTTTTTT. Its translation is CASRPTTGSGTGELFF.

The chain links TRBV14 to TRBJ2-2; tentative D call: TRBD2 (5 bases). The germline gives CDR1 SGHDN, CDR2 FVKESK. V gave up 4 bases and J gave up 4 bases, with 10 bases separating them. This CDR3 comprises 14 residues. The CDR3 DNA follows: TGTGCCAGCAGCCCAATTGGAGGCACCGGGGAGCTGTTTTTT. This encodes CASSPIGGTGELFF.

V and J are TRBV27 and TRBJ2-2; TRBD2 matches 7 bases. Germline lookup yields CDR1 MNHEY and CDR2 SMNVEV (reference sequence). The trim removed 6 bases at V and 2 bases at J, leaving 6 bases unmatched. CDR3 size: 15 residues. CDR3 sequence reads: CASSPGLINTGELFF. DNA of the CDR3: TGTGCCAGCAGCCCGGGACTAATCAACACCGGGGAGCTGTTTTTT.

This chain joins TRBV29-1 and TRBJ1-2; 9 bases are shared with TRBD1. The germline V gene encodes CDR1 SQVTM and CDR2 ANQGSEA. The CDR3 length is 15 residues. The V gene end was trimmed by 7 bases and the J gene end by 7 bases; junction bases not matched to a gene: 16. The CDR3 spells CSAAQGARGTLGYTF. As DNA, the CDR3 is TGCAGCGCGGCACAGGGGGCGCGAGGGACGCTTGGCTACACCTTC.

The J gene is TRBJ1-1, the V gene TRBV5-6; no firm D call. The germline CDR1 and CDR2 sequences are SGHDT and YYEEEE. V was shortened by 0 bases and J by 1 base, with 4 bases between the two germline ends. This CDR3 region has 13 residues. The CDR3 bases are TGTGCCAGCAGCTTGGGCAGGAACACTGAAGCTTTCTTT. This encodes CASSLGRNTEAFF.

The genes are TRBV28 and TRBJ1-1; D is perhaps TRBD1 (6 bases). V lost 3 bases to trimming and J lost 0 bases, with 14 bases between them. This CDR3 contains 16 residues. The V gene's germline CDR1 is MDHEN and CDR2 SYDVKM. This CDR3 is CASSFISGDMNTEAFF. In DNA, the CDR3 is TGTGCCAGCAGTTTTATCTCAGGGGATATGAACACTGAAGCTTTCTTT.

The genes are TRBV6-6 and TRBJ2-3, with D possibly matching TRBD1 (5 bases). Germline lookup yields CDR1 MNHNY and CDR2 SVGAGI (reference sequence). V was pared by 5 bases and J by 5 bases, with 8 bases between. The CDR3 contains 12 residues. In nucleotides, the CDR3 is TGTGCCAGCAGTGGGGCGGTAGATACGCAGTATTTT. This sequence encodes CASSGAVDTQYF.

This clone was observed a few times. The rearrangement joins TRBV28 to TRBJ1-4; 9 bases match TRBD1. The CDR3 extends over 18 amino acids. Germline V lookup: CDR1 MDHEN, CDR2 SYDVKM. V lost 6 bases and J lost 0; bases outside the gene matches: 11. DNA of the CDR3: TGTGCCAGCAGCCTACCCGGGACAGGGATTGCAACTAATGAAAAACTGTTTTTT. This gives the protein CASSLPGTGIATNEKLFF.

CDR3 in amino acids: CASSAGQGNTEAFF. DNA of the CDR3: TGTGCCAGCTCAGCCGGACAGGGGAACACTGAAGCTTTCTTT. This chain connects TRBV18 to TRBJ1-1; 8 bases are shared with TRBD1. V dropped 5 bases and J dropped 1; count of bases not matched to a gene: 3. CDR1 is KGHSH and CDR2 is LQKENI in the germline V gene. The CDR3 covers 14 residues.

This clone was seen a few times. The CDR3 region is CASRGDNTDTQYF. The DNA for the CDR3 is TGTGCCAGCAGGGGGGACAACACAGATACGCAGTATTTT. The chain joins TRBV2 to TRBJ2-3; maybe TRBD1 (6 bases). The V and J ends lost 6 bases and 2 bases respectively, with 9 bases between them. The CDR3 is 13 residues long. Germline V lookup: CDR1 SNHLY, CDR2 FYNNEI.

In its sample, this clone was seen once. The V call is TRBV2, the J call TRBJ2-7, with 7 bases fitting TRBD2. CDR3 length: 16 residues. V was clipped by 1 base and J by 2 bases; unmatched bases: 8. The germline V gene encodes CDR1 SNHLY and CDR2 FYNNEI. CDR3 nucleotide sequence: TGTGCCAGCAGTGAAGGGGAGGGGCAATTAACCTACGAGCAGTACTTC. Translated, it gives CASSEGEGQLTYEQYF.

This clone was picked up one time. The J gene is TRBJ2-1, the V gene TRBV11-2; D is unresolved. The CDR3 is 16 amino acids. V dropped 3 bases and J dropped 2 bases, with 14 bases sitting between them. Germline V gene lookup returns CDR1 SGHAT and CDR2 FQNNGV. The CDR3 loop is CASSFSQRATYNEQFF. CDR3 nucleotide sequence: TGTGCCAGCAGCTTTAGCCAGCGAGCTACCTACAATGAGCAGTTCTTC.

The V gene is TRBV19, the J gene TRBJ2-1, with 10 bases matching TRBD1. Unmatched junction bases numbered 8, after V lost 1 base and J lost 5 bases. Per germline, CDR1 LNHDA and CDR2 SQIVND (reference sequence). CDR3 length: 17 residues. CDR3: CASSIGQGTGVHNEQFF. DNA for the CDR3: TGTGCCAGTAGTATAGGGCAGGGGACAGGGGTCCACAATGAGCAGTTCTTC.

The J gene is TRBJ2-3, the V gene TRBV13, with 8 bases that match TRBD2. In germline, CDR1 is PRHDT, CDR2 FYEKMQ (reference sequence). The CDR3 contains 14 residues. J lost 4 bases, V lost 1 base, and 1 base had no gene match. The CDR3 nucleotides are TGTGCCAGCAGCTTAGTAGCGGGGTCAGATACGCAGTATTTT. This translates into CASSLVAGSDTQYF.

Note on this clone: A read error is likely, as this CDR3 ends without the conserved phenylalanine or tryptophan. The chain carries TRBV13 and TRBJ2-4; TRBD1 might be the D (6 bases). The CDR3 is 14 residues long. CDR1 and CDR2 (germline): PRHDT, FYEKMQ (reference sequence). Trimming left V 0 bases short and J 6 bases short, with 9 bases between. This chain's CDR3 is CASSLGTGPNIQYC. The CDR3 DNA reads TGTGCCAGCAGCTTAGGAACAGGGCCAAACATTCAGTACTGC.

The chain carries TRBV7-6 and TRBJ2-2, with TRBD2 identical over 7 bases. CDR1 and CDR2 (germline): SGHVS, FNYEAQ. V shed 5 bases and J 4 bases; nucleotides not matched to a gene: 7. The CDR3 totals 15 residues. CDR3 in DNA: TGTGCCAGCAGCCCCGAGTGGGGGGGCACCGGGGAGCTGTTTTTT. Amino acids: CASSPEWGGTGELFF.

CDR3 in amino acids: CASSIRDPGGYEQYF. The CDR3 nucleotides are TGTGCCAGTAGTATCCGGGATCCCGGGGGCTACGAGCAGTACTTC. The V gene is TRBV19, the J gene TRBJ2-7; possibly TRBD2 for D (6 bases). The V gene's germline CDR1 is LNHDA and CDR2 SQIVND (reference sequence). The CDR3 sequence is 15 residues long. V shed 3 bases and J shed 3 bases, with 15 bases lying between them.

The rearrangement joins TRBV28 to TRBJ2-7; 7 nucleotides match TRBD1. V shed 2 bases, J shed 0 bases, and the junction held 10 bases outside the gene matches. Germline CDR1 is MDHEN and CDR2 is SYDVKM. CDR3 length: 17 residues. The CDR3 coding sequence is TGTGCCAGCAGTTTACGTGGTTACGGGACAGTCTCCTACGAGCAGTACTTC. Translating gives CASSLRGYGTVSYEQYF.

The V and J genes are TRBV15 and TRBJ2-7, with a possible D match to TRBD2 (6 bases). The CDR3 has 16 residues. V lost 0 bases, J lost 6 bases, and 18 bases lay in between. The germline CDR1 and CDR2 sequences are LNHNV and YYDKDF (reference sequence). The CDR3 protein is CATSRDNSGGTGEQYF. The CDR3 nucleotides read TGTGCCACCAGCAGAGATAATTCGGGCGGGACTGGCGAGCAGTACTTC.

The chain recombines TRBV4-3 with TRBJ1-3; D is unclear. CDR3 length: 17 residues. V lost 1 base to trimming and J lost 2 bases, with 15 bases between them. Per germline, CDR1 LGHNA and CDR2 YSLEER. For the CDR3, the DNA is TGCGCCAGCAGCCAAGTCATATCAGGAGGGACTGGAAACACCATATATTTT. It translates to CASSQVISGGTGNTIYF.

The rearrangement joins TRBV6-4 to TRBJ2-5; 8 bases align to TRBD1. The CDR3 is 13 residues long. The germline gives CDR1 MRHNA, CDR2 SNTAGT. V shed 5 bases and J 7 bases; nucleotides not matched to a gene: 6. CDR3 in DNA: TGTGCCAGCAGTTTGGACAGGGAAGGGACCCAGTACTTC. Its translation: CASSLDREGTQYF.

This clone was seen only a few times. The V gene is TRBV7-2, the J gene TRBJ2-5, with D uncertain. The CDR3 contains 14 residues. V was shortened by 2 bases and J by 1 base, with 8 bases between the two germline ends. Germline values: CDR1 SGHTA, CDR2 FQGNSA. CDR3 sequence reads: CASSLPGIQETQYF. In nucleotides, the CDR3 is TGTGCCAGCAGCTTACCAGGCATCCAAGAGACCCAGTACTTC.

V gene TRBV19 combines with J gene TRBJ2-6; 9 positions match TRBD1. The CDR3 consists of 18 residues. Trimming removed 9 bases from V and 1 base from J; junction bases left unmatched: 13. Germline V CDR1 and CDR2: LNHDA, SQIVND (reference sequence). The CDR3 sequence: CASLPRTGVRSGANVLTF. The CDR3 DNA reads as TGTGCCAGCCTACCCCGGACAGGGGTTCGGTCTGGGGCCAACGTCCTGACTTTC.

The chain joins TRBV9 to TRBJ2-5; 8 bases are shared with TRBD1. Germline loops: CDR1 SGDLS, CDR2 YYNGEE. Trimming took 0 bases from V and 2 from J; bases not matched to a gene: 9. This CDR3 spans 17 amino acids. Here the CDR3 reads CASSVGTGFGGQETQYF. The CDR3 DNA reads TGTGCCAGCAGCGTAGGGACAGGGTTTGGGGGGCAAGAGACCCAGTACTTC. The whole variable domain, filled in from reference TRBV9 and TRBJ2-5, reads DSGVTQTPKHLITATGQRVTLRCSPRSGDLSVYWYQQSLDQGLQFLIQYYNGEERAKGNILERFSAQQFPDLHSELNLSSLELGDSALYFCASSVGTGFGGQETQYFGPGTRLLVL.